This T cell receptor beta chain was documented in a study of blood T cell repertoires in COVID-19 (dated by TCRdb to about 2020). Context from the whole study: The collaborator samples originated in the United States, Italy and Spain and spanned the acute and convalescent phases of COVID-19. The prospective study material was composed of cDNA or gDNA derived from T cells, B-cell-depleted T cells, or PBMCs. Deeply sampled blood TCRbeta repertoires from subjects exposed to, actively infected with, or recovered from COVID-19 were included in the dataset. The repertoires were made available in a free public database intended to serve as a resource for research on the immune response to SARS-CoV-2. The samples were drawn from the first 160 participants of the ongoing ImmuneRACE study and from 1,200 or so subjects provided by 6 global collaborators. Sample metadata almost always included a de-identified subject ID, COVID-19 status, age in years and sex. HLA class I and class II types, where available, came from metadata supplied by the sample provider rather than from assay-based typing. Study-wide findings and limitations: Clinical and demographic metadata were provided uncurated, with the amount varying by source and participant.

The immunoSEQ Assay, a bias-controlled multiplex PCR, was used to amplify TCRbeta CDR3 regions from genomic DNA. In the paper's pipeline: The number of nucleated cells in each sample was estimated from the amplification of reference gene primers within the assay. To quantify the absolute abundance of each unique TCRbeta CDR3 rearrangement, sequence reads were collapsed and filtered. For each sample, productive Simpson clonality was calculated as the square root of Simpson's diversity index across productive rearrangements. Drawn from immuneACCESS, this table holds only the in-frame rearrangements with V and J called that TCRdb kept. Clones are partly lost; checked studies trace under half to an unresolved V gene and leave the rest unexplained. V and J calls and clone size come straight from that table; D and trimming were deduced from the DNA. This sample has roughly 280,000 clones in its table, and 85% to 90% of those were observed once. The ten biggest clones cover roughly 5% of the sample.

One collaborating source in Seattle enrolled patients during active infection and followed them longitudinally through the course of disease. The collaborating institutions used their own protocols to collect whole blood in K2EDTA tubes. For TCRbeta analysis, collaborator samples were shipped as frozen whole blood, as isolated PBMCs, or as DNA extracted from either sample type. As to this clone: It has no known antigen specificity. Base qualities were left out, and no much larger clone turns up one base away.

Inclusive of the bounding cysteine and phenylalanine, the CDR3 is 12 residues long. Kept here is only the CDR3 DNA, which spans 36 bases and is read in frame from base 1. Germline trimming: 6 bases from V, 13 bases from J; junction bases outside gene matches: 7. Reading the germline V gene gives CDR1 SGHAT and CDR2 FQNNGV. The sequence derives from an older woman with COVID-19, enrolled during active disease. The rearranged chain carries TRBV11-2 and TRBJ2-1, and 9 junctional nucleotides match TRBD1. The sequencing sample was made of peripheral blood. CDR3 region: CASSQQGAKQFF. The DNA reads as follows: TGTGCCAGCAGTCAACAGGGGGCGAAACAGTTCTTC.